Given below is one TCR beta chain in context. Germline V gene data show CDR1 as LNHDA and CDR2 as SQIVND (reference sequence). Between the trimmed V and J ends, which lost 0 bases and 2 bases, there was a span of 8 bases. The CDR3 totals 16 residues. This sample stems from a study of PD-1 blockade in classical Hodgkin lymphoma. The sample's time point: cycle 4 day 1 (C4D1), after about 6 weeks of nivolumab. All patients relapsed after autologous stem cell transplantation, and brentuximab vedotin exposure varied. Assay: immunoSEQ multiplex PCR; the TCRdb copy retains only in-frame clones and omits some. The data contain approximately 29,000 clones, roughly four fifths of them seen just once; the ten biggest clones take up about 18%.

The source was peripheral blood mononuclear cells (PBMCs), collected before the fourth cycle of nivolumab. The clonotype comes from a human donor with classical Hodgkin lymphoma. V is TRBV19 and J is TRBJ1-6; D is undetermined. CDR3: CASSIDGETYNSPLHF. The DNA for the CDR3 is TGTGCCAGTAGTATAGATGGGGAGACCTATAATTCACCCCTCCACTTT.